This TCR beta chain originates from a study of shared clonotypes between healthy human individuals. Several immunoSEQ plates received, in even portions, the genomic DNA of each subset. Sequencing used immunoSEQ multiplex PCR; TCRdb keeps in-frame clones, though not all of them. The table records 1.6 million or so clones, just under 99% of them present only once. Caucasian adults living in Nashville, Tennessee, provided all samples. Study-level points and caveats: Limitation of the genetic and exposure-history diversity represented came from the few donors. Non-shared clonotypes had lower generation probabilities than clonotypes shared by all four sorted-subset donors.

As for this clone: No antigen is known for it. In the same sample, other DNA sequences code for this CDR3.

Germline values: CDR1 MNHNS, CDR2 SASEGT. The CDR3 spans 13 residues. Trimming left V 1 base short and J 6 bases short, with 7 bases between. V and J are TRBV6-1 and TRBJ1-5; no reliable D call. The sequence came from a man in his thirties or forties in good health. What was sequenced was naive CD4+ T cells sorted from blood. The sample's subset: CD45RA+ positively selected. CDR3 amino acids: CASSEGVGQPQHF. DNA for the CDR3: TGTGCCAGCAGTGAAGGGGTCGGTCAGCCCCAGCATTTT.